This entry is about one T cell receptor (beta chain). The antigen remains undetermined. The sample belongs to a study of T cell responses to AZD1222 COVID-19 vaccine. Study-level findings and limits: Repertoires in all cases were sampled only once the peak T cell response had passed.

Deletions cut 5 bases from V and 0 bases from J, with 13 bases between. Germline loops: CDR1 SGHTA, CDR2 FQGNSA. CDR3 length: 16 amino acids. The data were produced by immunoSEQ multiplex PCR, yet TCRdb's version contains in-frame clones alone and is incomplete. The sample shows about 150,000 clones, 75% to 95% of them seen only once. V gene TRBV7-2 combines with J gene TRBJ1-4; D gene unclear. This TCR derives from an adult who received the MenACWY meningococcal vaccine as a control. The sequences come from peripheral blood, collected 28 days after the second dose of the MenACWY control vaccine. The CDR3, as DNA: TGTGCCAGCAGCCCGGAACATTTTGCAACTAATGAAAAACTGTTTTTT. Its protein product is CASSPEHFATNEKLFF.